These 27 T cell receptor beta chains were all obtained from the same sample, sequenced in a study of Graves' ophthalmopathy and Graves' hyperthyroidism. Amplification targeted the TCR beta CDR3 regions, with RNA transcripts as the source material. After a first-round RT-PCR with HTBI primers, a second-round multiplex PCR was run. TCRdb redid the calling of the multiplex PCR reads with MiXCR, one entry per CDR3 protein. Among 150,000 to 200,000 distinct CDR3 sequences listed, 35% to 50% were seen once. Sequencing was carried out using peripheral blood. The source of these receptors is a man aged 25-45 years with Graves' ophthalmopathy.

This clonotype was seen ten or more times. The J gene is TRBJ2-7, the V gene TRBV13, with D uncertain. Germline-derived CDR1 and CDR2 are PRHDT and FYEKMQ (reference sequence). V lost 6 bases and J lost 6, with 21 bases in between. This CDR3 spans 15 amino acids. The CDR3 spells CASRTVRVVYSEQYF. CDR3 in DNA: TGTGCCAGCAGAACCGTTCGGGTGGTTTATTCCGAGCAGTACTTC.

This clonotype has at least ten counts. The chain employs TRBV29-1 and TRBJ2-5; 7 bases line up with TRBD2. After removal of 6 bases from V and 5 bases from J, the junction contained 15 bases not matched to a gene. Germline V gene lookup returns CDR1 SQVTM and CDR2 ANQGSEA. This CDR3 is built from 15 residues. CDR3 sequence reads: CSVQRAGDRGETQYF. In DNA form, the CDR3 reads TGCAGCGTCCAACGGGCGGGGGACCGCGGGGAGACCCAGTACTTC.

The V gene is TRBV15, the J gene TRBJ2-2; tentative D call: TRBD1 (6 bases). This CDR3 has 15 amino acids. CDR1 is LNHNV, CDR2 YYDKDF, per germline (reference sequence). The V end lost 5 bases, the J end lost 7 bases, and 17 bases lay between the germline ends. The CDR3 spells CATSGNRDGGGELFF. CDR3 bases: TGTGCCACCAGCGGCAACAGGGACGGCGGCGGGGAGCTGTTTTTT.

Written as DNA, the CDR3 is TGTGCCAGCAGTGAAATGGGGACAGTTTACGAGCAGTACTTC. Its protein product is CASSEMGTVYEQYF. The rearrangement links TRBV6-1 to TRBJ2-7; 7 nucleotides align to TRBD1. CDR1 is MNHNS and CDR2 is SASEGT in the germline V gene. The CDR3 extends over 14 amino acids. V lost 2 bases, J lost 4 bases, and 5 bases stayed unmatched.

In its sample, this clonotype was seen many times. The chain's CDR3 is CASSYTDRVTEAFF. In DNA form, the CDR3 reads TGTGCCAGCAGTTATACAGACAGGGTAACTGAAGCTTTCTTT. The chain carries TRBV12-3 or TRBV12-4 and TRBJ1-1, with 7 bases identical to TRBD1. This CDR3 has 14 amino acids. The junction had 7 bases not matched to a gene; V was cut back by 4 bases and J by 5 bases.

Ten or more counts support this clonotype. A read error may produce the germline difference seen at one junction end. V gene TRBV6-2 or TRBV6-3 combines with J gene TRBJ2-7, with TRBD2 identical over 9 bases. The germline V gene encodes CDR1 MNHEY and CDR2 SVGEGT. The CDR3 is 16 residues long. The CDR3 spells CASSHSVLAGNYEQYF. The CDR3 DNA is TGTGCCAGCAGTCACTCTGTGCTAGCGGGGAACTACGAGCAGTACTTC.

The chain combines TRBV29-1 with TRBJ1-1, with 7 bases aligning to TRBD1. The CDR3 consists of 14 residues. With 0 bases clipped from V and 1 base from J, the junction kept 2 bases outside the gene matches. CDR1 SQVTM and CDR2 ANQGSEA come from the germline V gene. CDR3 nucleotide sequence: TGCAGCGTTGAAGAAGGGACAGAGAACACTGAAGCTTTCTTT. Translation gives CSVEEGTENTEAFF.

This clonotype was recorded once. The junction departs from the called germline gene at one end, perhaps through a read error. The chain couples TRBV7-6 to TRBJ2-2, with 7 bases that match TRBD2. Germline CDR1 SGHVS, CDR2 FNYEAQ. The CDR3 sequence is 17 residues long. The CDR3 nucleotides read TGTGCCAGCAGCTTAGTCGGGGCGGGAGTTAACACCGGGGAGCTGTTTTTC. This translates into CASSLVGAGVNTGELFF.

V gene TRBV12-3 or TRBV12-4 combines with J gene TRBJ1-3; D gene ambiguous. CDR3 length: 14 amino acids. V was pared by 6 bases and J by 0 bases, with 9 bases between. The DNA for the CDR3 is TGTGCCAGCAGCCCTGGGGACTCTGGAAACACCATATATTTT. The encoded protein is CASSPGDSGNTIYF.

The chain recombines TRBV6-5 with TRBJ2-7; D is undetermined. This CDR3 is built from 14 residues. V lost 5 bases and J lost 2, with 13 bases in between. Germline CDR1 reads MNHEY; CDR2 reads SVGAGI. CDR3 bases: TGTGCCAGCAGTCCTCGAACACACACCTACGAGCAGTACTTC. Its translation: CASSPRTHTYEQYF.

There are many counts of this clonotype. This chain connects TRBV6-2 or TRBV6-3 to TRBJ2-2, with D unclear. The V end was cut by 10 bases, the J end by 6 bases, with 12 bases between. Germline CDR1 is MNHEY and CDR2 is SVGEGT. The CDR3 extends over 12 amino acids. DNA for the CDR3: TGTGCCACCTCTCGTGGGTCCGGGGAGCTGTTTTTT. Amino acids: CATSRGSGELFF.

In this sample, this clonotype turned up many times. The CDR3 coding sequence is TGTGCCAGCAGTTACTCGGCCGGGGGCGGGTACGAGCAGTACTTC. Encoded protein: CASSYSAGGGYEQYF. The V gene is TRBV6-2 or TRBV6-3, the J gene TRBJ2-7, with D possibly called TRBD1 or TRBD2 (6 bases each). The length of the CDR3 is 15 residues. V dropped 0 bases and J dropped 4 bases, with 13 bases sitting between them. CDR1 MNHEY and CDR2 SVGEGT come from the germline V gene.

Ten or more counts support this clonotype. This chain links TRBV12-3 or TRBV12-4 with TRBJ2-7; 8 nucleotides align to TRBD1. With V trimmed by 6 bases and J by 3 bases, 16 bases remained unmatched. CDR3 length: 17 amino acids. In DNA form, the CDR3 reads TGTGCCAGCAGCTCGGACAGGGTAGGACTCTCGGTCTACGAGCAGTACTTC. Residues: CASSSDRVGLSVYEQYF.

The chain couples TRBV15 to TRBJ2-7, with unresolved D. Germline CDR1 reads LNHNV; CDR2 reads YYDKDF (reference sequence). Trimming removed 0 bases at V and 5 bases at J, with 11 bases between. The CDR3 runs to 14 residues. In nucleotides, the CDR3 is TGTGCCACCAGCAGAGAGCCACGGGTCGACGAGCAGTACTTC. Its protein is CATSREPRVDEQYF.

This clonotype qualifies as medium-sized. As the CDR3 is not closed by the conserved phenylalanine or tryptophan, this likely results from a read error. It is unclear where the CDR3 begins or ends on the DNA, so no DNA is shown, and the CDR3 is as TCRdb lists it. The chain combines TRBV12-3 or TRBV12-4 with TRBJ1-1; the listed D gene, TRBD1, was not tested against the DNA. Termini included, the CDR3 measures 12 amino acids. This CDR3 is CASSSSYGTGRI.

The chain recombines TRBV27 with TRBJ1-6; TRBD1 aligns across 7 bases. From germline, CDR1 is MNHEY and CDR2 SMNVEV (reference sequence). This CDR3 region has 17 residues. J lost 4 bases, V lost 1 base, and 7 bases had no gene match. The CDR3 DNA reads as TGTGCCAGCAGTTTATGGGGGCCGACAGGGTATAATTCACCCCTCCACTTT. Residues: CASSLWGPTGYNSPLHF.

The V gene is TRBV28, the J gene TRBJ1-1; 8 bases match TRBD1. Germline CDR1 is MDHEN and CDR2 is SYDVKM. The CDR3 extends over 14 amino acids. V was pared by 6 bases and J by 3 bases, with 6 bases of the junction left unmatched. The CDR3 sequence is CASRVRGRDTEAFF. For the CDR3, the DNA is TGTGCCAGCAGAGTCAGGGGGCGCGACACTGAAGCTTTCTTT. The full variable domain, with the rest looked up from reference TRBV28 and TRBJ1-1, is DVKVTQSSRYLVKRTGEKVFLECVQDMDHENMFWYRQDPGLGLRLIYFSYDVKMKEKGDIPEGYSVSREKKERFSLILESASTNQTSMYLCASRVRGRDTEAFFGQGTRLTVV.

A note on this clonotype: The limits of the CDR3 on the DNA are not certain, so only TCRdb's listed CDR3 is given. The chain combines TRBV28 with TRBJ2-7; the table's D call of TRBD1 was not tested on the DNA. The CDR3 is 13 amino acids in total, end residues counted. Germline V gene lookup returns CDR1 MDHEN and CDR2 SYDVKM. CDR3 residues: CASTSGAGYEQYF.

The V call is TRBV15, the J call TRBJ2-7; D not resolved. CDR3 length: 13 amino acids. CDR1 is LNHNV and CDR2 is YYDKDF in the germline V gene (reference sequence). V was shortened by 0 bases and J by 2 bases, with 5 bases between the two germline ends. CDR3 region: CATSRDFAYEQYF. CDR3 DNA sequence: TGTGCCACCAGCAGAGATTTTGCCTACGAGCAGTACTTC.

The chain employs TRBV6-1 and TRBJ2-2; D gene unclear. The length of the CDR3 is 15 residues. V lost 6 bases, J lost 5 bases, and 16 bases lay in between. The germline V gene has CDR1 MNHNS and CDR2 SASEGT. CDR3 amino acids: CASSLLPAATGELFF. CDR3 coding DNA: TGTGCCAGCAGCCTCCTCCCAGCCGCAACCGGGGAGCTGTTTTTT.

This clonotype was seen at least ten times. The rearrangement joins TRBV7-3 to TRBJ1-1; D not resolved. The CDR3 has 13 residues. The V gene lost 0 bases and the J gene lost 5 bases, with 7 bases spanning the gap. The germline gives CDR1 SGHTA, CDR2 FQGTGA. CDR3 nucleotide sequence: TGTGCCAGCAGCTTAACGATCTTGACTGAAGCTTTCTTT. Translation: CASSLTILTEAFF.

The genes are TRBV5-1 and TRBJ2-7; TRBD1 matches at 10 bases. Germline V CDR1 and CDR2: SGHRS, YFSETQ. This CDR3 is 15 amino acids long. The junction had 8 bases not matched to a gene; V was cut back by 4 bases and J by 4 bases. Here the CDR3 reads CASSPGGTGAYEQYF. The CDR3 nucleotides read TGCGCCAGCAGCCCTGGTGGGACAGGGGCTTACGAGCAGTACTTC. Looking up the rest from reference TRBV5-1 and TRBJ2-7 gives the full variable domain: KAGVTQTPRYLIKTRGQQVTLSCSPISGHRSVSWYQQTPGQGLQFLFEYFSETQRNKGNFPGRFSGRQFSNSRSEMNVSTLELGDSALYLCASSPGGTGAYEQYFGPGTRLTVT.

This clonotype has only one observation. CDR3 nucleotides: TGCAGCGTTTCCGACAGGGGATATGGCTACACCTTC. It is translated as CSVSDRGYGYTF. V is TRBV29-1 and J is TRBJ1-2; 8 bases are shared with TRBD1. Germline CDR1 reads SQVTM; CDR2 reads ANQGSEA. With 5 bases clipped from V and 5 bases from J, the junction kept 4 bases outside the gene matches. This CDR3 comprises 12 residues.

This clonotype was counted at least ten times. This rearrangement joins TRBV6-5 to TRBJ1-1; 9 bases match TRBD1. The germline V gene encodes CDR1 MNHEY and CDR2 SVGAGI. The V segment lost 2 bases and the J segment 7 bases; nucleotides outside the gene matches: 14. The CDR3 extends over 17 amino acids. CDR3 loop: CASSYPITGGAGSEAFF. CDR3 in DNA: TGTGCCAGCAGTTACCCAATTACAGGGGGCGCTGGGAGTGAAGCTTTCTTT.

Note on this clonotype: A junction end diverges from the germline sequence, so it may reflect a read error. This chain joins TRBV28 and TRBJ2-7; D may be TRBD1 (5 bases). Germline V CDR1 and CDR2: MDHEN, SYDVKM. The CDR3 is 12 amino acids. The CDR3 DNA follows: TGTGCCAGCAGTTTATGGGAGACAGAAGTAAGCTTC. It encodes CASSLWETEVSF.

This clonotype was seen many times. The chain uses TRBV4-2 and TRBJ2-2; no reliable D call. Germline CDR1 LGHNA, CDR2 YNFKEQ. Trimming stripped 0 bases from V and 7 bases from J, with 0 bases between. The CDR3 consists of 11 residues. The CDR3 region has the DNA TGTGCCAGCAGCCAAGACGGGGAGCTGTTTTTT. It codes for CASSQDGELFF.

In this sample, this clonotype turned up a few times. The DNA for the CDR3 is TGTGCCAGCAGCACGGGCGGGATTCTAAATCAGCCCCAGCATTTT. Amino acid sequence: CASSTGGILNQPQHF. V and J are TRBV12-3 or TRBV12-4 and TRBJ1-5; D is uncertain. Between the trimmed V and J ends, which lost 6 bases and 4 bases, there was a span of 16 bases. This CDR3 comprises 15 residues.